The rows below give T cell receptor beta chains drawn from one sample of a study of T-cell reconstitution after alpha-beta-depleted transplantation in children. TCRdb itself ran the PCR reads through MiXCR, one entry per CDR3 protein. The sample records about 590,000 distinct CDR3 sequences, over 10% being singletons. This specimen consisted of PBMCs, mostly from graft donor cells, obtained 360 days after TCRalphabeta/CD19-depleted stem cell transplant. These receptor sequences come from a male patient between 10 and 17 years old who had a stem cell transplant for acute myeloid leukemia, so the T cells may come from the graft donor. Each CDR3 is given with its conserved first and last residue. D genes are given only for firm matches. Size values are once, few and many counts, or a class for expanded clones, and some rows have none.

cdr3_length: 11
v_call: TRBV29-1
j_call: TRBJ2-3
d_call: NA
clone_size: many
cdr3_nt: TGCAGCGTTGATTTCACAGATACGCAGTATTTT
cdr3_aa: CSVDFTDTQYF

cdr3_length: 16
v_call: TRBV20-1
j_call: TRBJ2-7
d_call: TRBD2
clone_size: many
cdr3_nt: TGCAGTGCTTCCCCCTTAGCGGGAGGGATACCTTACGAGCAGTACTTC
cdr3_aa: CSASPLAGGIPYEQYF

cdr3_length: 13
v_call: TRBV20-1
j_call: TRBJ1-2
d_call: NA
clone_size: once
cdr3_nt: TGCAGTGCTAGTGCGGCGGGCTCTTATGGCTACACCTTC
cdr3_aa: CSASAAGSYGYTF

cdr3_length: 11
v_call: TRBV29-1
j_call: TRBJ2-7
d_call: NA
clone_size: many
cdr3_nt: TGCAGCGTTGCGACAGCCTACGAGCAGTACTTC
cdr3_aa: CSVATAYEQYF

cdr3_length: 15
v_call: TRBV20-1
j_call: TRBJ2-7
d_call: TRBD1
clone_size: many
cdr3_nt: TGCAGTGCCTCCATAGGCTGGGACAGGGGGCTAGTGCAGTACTTC
cdr3_aa: CSASIGWDRGLVQYF

cdr3_length: 15
v_call: TRBV5-1
j_call: TRBJ2-7
d_call: TRBD2
clone_size: NA
cdr3_nt: TGCGCCAGCAGCCCCGGGACTAGCAGCTCCTACGAGCAGTACTTC
cdr3_aa: CASSPGTSSSYEQYF

cdr3_length: 14
v_call: TRBV9
j_call: TRBJ2-1
d_call: TRBD2
clone_size: few
cdr3_nt: TGTGCCAGCAGCGTAGGCCCTAGCGGGAATGAGCAGTTCTTC
cdr3_aa: CASSVGPSGNEQFF

cdr3_length: 14
v_call: TRBV29-1
j_call: TRBJ2-5
d_call: NA
clone_size: NA
cdr3_nt: TGCAGCGTTGGAAAGGGACCTACCGAGGGGGCCCAGTACTTC
cdr3_aa: CSVGKGPTEGAQYF

cdr3_length: 15
v_call: TRBV28
j_call: TRBJ2-7
d_call: TRBD1
clone_size: NA
cdr3_nt: TGTGCCAGCAGCCCCCGTAAGGGGGCTTACTACGAGCAGTACTTC
cdr3_aa: CASSPRKGAYYEQYF

cdr3_length: 19
v_call: TRBV4-2
j_call: TRBJ2-1
d_call: TRBD2
clone_size: few
cdr3_nt: TGTGCCAGCAGCCAAGAATCGGTGCGTGCTAGCGGGAGAGGCAATGAGCAGTTCTTC
cdr3_aa: CASSQESVRASGRGNEQFF

cdr3_length: 11
v_call: TRBV20-1
j_call: TRBJ2-1
d_call: NA
clone_size: few
cdr3_nt: TGCAGTGCCCCCATGTACAATGAGCAGTTCTTC
cdr3_aa: CSAPMYNEQFF

cdr3_length: 14
v_call: TRBV12-3/TRBV12-4
j_call: TRBJ2-1
d_call: TRBD2
clone_size: many
cdr3_nt: TGTGCCAGCAGCCAGGGGACTAGCTACAATGAGCAGTTCTTC
cdr3_aa: CASSQGTSYNEQFF

cdr3_length: 14
v_call: TRBV10-3
j_call: TRBJ2-1
d_call: TRBD2
clone_size: NA
cdr3_nt: TGTGCCATCAGGGGACTAGCGGGGGACAATGAGCAGTTCTTC
cdr3_aa: CAIRGLAGDNEQFF

cdr3_length: 17
v_call: TRBV19
j_call: TRBJ2-1
d_call: TRBD2
clone_size: NA
cdr3_nt: TGTGCCAGCCGAACCCCTAGCGGGGGTAGCTCCTACAATGAGCAGTTCTTC
cdr3_aa: CASRTPSGGSSYNEQFF

cdr3_length: 17
v_call: TRBV7-2
j_call: TRBJ2-3
d_call: TRBD2
clone_size: NA
cdr3_nt: TGTGCCAGCAGCTTAGTGTCACTAGCGGGAAGCACAGATACGCAGTATTTT
cdr3_aa: CASSLVSLAGSTDTQYF

cdr3_length: 14
v_call: TRBV20-1
j_call: TRBJ2-7
d_call: NA
clone_size: many
cdr3_nt: TGCAGTGCTCCGACCCTTGGGAGCTCCTACGAGCAGTACTTC
cdr3_aa: CSAPTLGSSYEQYF

cdr3_length: 16
v_call: TRBV20-1
j_call: TRBJ2-3
d_call: TRBD1
clone_size: many
cdr3_nt: TGCAGTGCTAGAGATTGGTTCGGGACAGGCACAGATACGCAGTATTTT
cdr3_aa: CSARDWFGTGTDTQYF

cdr3_length: 12
v_call: TRBV5-1
j_call: TRBJ2-3
d_call: NA
clone_size: many
cdr3_nt: TGCGCCAGCAGGGGTAGCACAGATACGCAGTATTTT
cdr3_aa: CASRGSTDTQYF

cdr3_length: 13
v_call: TRBV27
j_call: TRBJ2-1
d_call: NA
clone_size: many
cdr3_nt: TGTGCCAGCAGTTTACCAGCTTACAATGAGCAGTTCTTC
cdr3_aa: CASSLPAYNEQFF

cdr3_length: 17
v_call: TRBV9
j_call: TRBJ2-4
d_call: NA
clone_size: NA
cdr3_nt: TGTGCCAGCAGCGTAGGGAGTTCGTCTATGGGGGTAGACATTCAGTACTTC
cdr3_aa: CASSVGSSSMGVDIQYF

cdr3_length: 15
v_call: TRBV27
j_call: TRBJ2-7
d_call: TRBD1
clone_size: NA
cdr3_nt: TGTGCCAGCAGTAGCCCGTGGCAGGGGGTCGACGAGCAGTACTTC
cdr3_aa: CASSSPWQGVDEQYF

cdr3_length: 16
v_call: TRBV3-1
j_call: TRBJ2-3
d_call: NA
clone_size: few
cdr3_nt: TGTGCCAGCAGCCTAGGGGCCCTAGCGTCAACAGATACGCAGTATTTT
cdr3_aa: CASSLGALASTDTQYF

cdr3_length: 14
v_call: TRBV5-5
j_call: TRBJ2-1
d_call: TRBD2
clone_size: few
cdr3_nt: TGTGCCAGCAGAGAGGGAGGGCCCTGGAATGAGCAGTTCTTC
cdr3_aa: CASREGGPWNEQFF

cdr3_length: 17
v_call: TRBV29-1
j_call: TRBJ2-5
d_call: TRBD2
clone_size: few
cdr3_nt: TGCAGCGTTGAATCTCCCCGGGGAGCGGGAGGGCCAGAGACCCAGTACTTC
cdr3_aa: CSVESPRGAGGPETQYF

cdr3_length: 14
v_call: TRBV9
j_call: TRBJ2-7
d_call: NA
clone_size: few
cdr3_nt: TGTGCCAGCAGCGTAGCCAGTAGTGCCTACGAGCAGTACTTC
cdr3_aa: CASSVASSAYEQYF

cdr3_length: 13
v_call: TRBV7-9
j_call: TRBJ2-2
d_call: NA
clone_size: many
cdr3_nt: TGTGCCAGCGAAGGCGGGAACACCGGGGAGCTGTTTTTT
cdr3_aa: CASEGGNTGELFF

cdr3_length: 17
v_call: TRBV5-1
j_call: TRBJ1-2
d_call: TRBD1
clone_size: many
cdr3_nt: TGCGCCAGCAGCATAACCGGGACAGGGGGAACTAACTATGGCTACACCTTC
cdr3_aa: CASSITGTGGTNYGYTF

cdr3_length: 18
v_call: TRBV6-2/TRBV6-3
j_call: TRBJ2-2
d_call: TRBD2
clone_size: few
cdr3_nt: TGTGCCAGCAGTTACGATAGCGGGGCTATCGCGAACACCGGGGAGCTGTTTTTT
cdr3_aa: CASSYDSGAIANTGELFF

cdr3_length: 14
v_call: TRBV7-8
j_call: TRBJ2-5
d_call: TRBD1
clone_size: NA
cdr3_nt: TGTGCCAGCAGCTTCGACAGGGCAGTTGAGACCCAGTACTTC
cdr3_aa: CASSFDRAVETQYF

cdr3_length: 15
v_call: TRBV7-9
j_call: TRBJ2-3
d_call: NA
clone_size: NA
cdr3_nt: TGTGCCAGCAGCTTAGACTCTAGAAGCACAGATACGCAGTATTTT
cdr3_aa: CASSLDSRSTDTQYF

cdr3_length: 15
v_call: TRBV7-3
j_call: TRBJ2-1
d_call: TRBD2
clone_size: NA
cdr3_nt: TGTGCCAGCAGCTTACGGCTAGCGGCAGACAATGAGCAGTTCTTC
cdr3_aa: CASSLRLAADNEQFF

cdr3_length: 13
v_call: TRBV7-8
j_call: TRBJ2-7
d_call: NA
clone_size: NA
cdr3_nt: TGTGCCAGCAGCCCAAGTGAGCCCTACGAGCAGTACTTC
cdr3_aa: CASSPSEPYEQYF

cdr3_length: 14
v_call: TRBV19
j_call: TRBJ2-7
d_call: TRBD2
clone_size: few
cdr3_nt: TGTGCCACCCCAACGGCTAGCGGCTACTACGAGCAGTACTTC
cdr3_aa: CATPTASGYYEQYF

cdr3_length: 16
v_call: TRBV24-1
j_call: TRBJ2-1
d_call: TRBD1
clone_size: NA
cdr3_nt: TGTGCCACCAGTGATGGGGGACAGGGGGCTACAAATGAGCAGTTCTTC
cdr3_aa: CATSDGGQGATNEQFF

cdr3_length: 15
v_call: TRBV7-2
j_call: TRBJ2-5
d_call: NA
clone_size: many
cdr3_nt: TGTGCCAGCAGCTCGACCGGGACCATCCAAGAGACCCAGTACTTC
cdr3_aa: CASSSTGTIQETQYF

cdr3_length: 15
v_call: TRBV28
j_call: TRBJ2-7
d_call: TRBD1
clone_size: NA
cdr3_nt: TGTGCCAGCAGTCCCCAACAGGGGGCAACGGAAGAGCAGTACTTC
cdr3_aa: CASSPQQGATEEQYF

cdr3_length: 17
v_call: TRBV7-6
j_call: TRBJ2-1
d_call: NA
clone_size: NA
cdr3_nt: TGTGCCAGCAGCCATTTGTCTAGGGGGAGCTCCTACAATGAGCAGTTCTTC
cdr3_aa: CASSHLSRGSSYNEQFF

cdr3_length: 12
v_call: TRBV6-2/TRBV6-3
j_call: TRBJ2-4
d_call: NA
clone_size: few
cdr3_nt: TGTGCCAATTTCCGGGACCTAAACATTCAGTACTTC
cdr3_aa: CANFRDLNIQYF

cdr3_length: 16
v_call: TRBV4-2
j_call: TRBJ2-7
d_call: NA
clone_size: few
cdr3_nt: TGTGCCAGCAGCCAAGCCGGGACCCTAAACTCCTACGAGCAGTACTTC
cdr3_aa: CASSQAGTLNSYEQYF

cdr3_length: 16
v_call: TRBV20-1
j_call: TRBJ1-4
d_call: NA
clone_size: NA
cdr3_nt: TGCAGTGCTAGGCAGGGGCCATTGGCAACTAATGAAAAACTGTTTTTT
cdr3_aa: CSARQGPLATNEKLFF

cdr3_length: 18
v_call: TRBV12-3/TRBV12-4
j_call: TRBJ2-7
d_call: NA
clone_size: NA
cdr3_nt: TGTGCCAGCAGTTTAGAAGGAGGTCCCGGGCCGACCTCCTACGAGCAGTACTTC
cdr3_aa: CASSLEGGPGPTSYEQYF

cdr3_length: 14
v_call: TRBV4-2
j_call: TRBJ1-1
d_call: NA
clone_size: many
cdr3_nt: TGTGCCAGCAGCCCCCCCACAGAGAACACTGAAGCTTTCTTT
cdr3_aa: CASSPPTENTEAFF

cdr3_length: 16
v_call: TRBV20-1
j_call: TRBJ2-5
d_call: NA
clone_size: few
cdr3_nt: TGCAGTGCTGACCCCACAGCGGGCACGTACCAAGAGACCCAGTACTTC
cdr3_aa: CSADPTAGTYQETQYF

cdr3_length: 16
v_call: TRBV10-3
j_call: TRBJ2-6
d_call: NA
clone_size: NA
cdr3_nt: TGTGCCATCAGTGGCGCGGTCGGCTCTGGGGCCAACGTCCTGACTTTC
cdr3_aa: CAISGAVGSGANVLTF

cdr3_length: 13
v_call: TRBV21-1
j_call: TRBJ1-2
d_call: NA
clone_size: few
cdr3_nt: TGTGCCAGCGGTCTCAGGGGCAACTATGGCTACACCTTC
cdr3_aa: CASGLRGNYGYTF

cdr3_length: 16
v_call: TRBV5-1
j_call: TRBJ1-5
d_call: NA
clone_size: NA
cdr3_nt: TGCGCCAGCAGCTTGGTTGGGGGCGAAAGCAATCAGCCCCAGCATTTT
cdr3_aa: CASSLVGGESNQPQHF

cdr3_length: 15
v_call: TRBV27
j_call: TRBJ2-1
d_call: NA
clone_size: NA
cdr3_nt: TGTGCCAGCAGTTGGTGGGGCGGGACAAACAATGAGCAGTTCTTC
cdr3_aa: CASSWWGGTNNEQFF

cdr3_length: 17
v_call: TRBV5-1
j_call: TRBJ2-1
d_call: TRBD1
clone_size: NA
cdr3_nt: TGCGCCAGCAGGGGACAGGGGGTATCGAGCTCCTACAATGAGCAGTTCTTC
cdr3_aa: CASRGQGVSSSYNEQFF

cdr3_length: 17
v_call: TRBV20-1
j_call: TRBJ2-2
d_call: NA
clone_size: NA
cdr3_nt: TGCAGTGCCAAGGGGGGCGGGAGCGACCCCAACACCGGGGAGCTGTTTTTT
cdr3_aa: CSAKGGGSDPNTGELFF

cdr3_length: 17
v_call: TRBV7-2
j_call: TRBJ2-1
d_call: NA
clone_size: NA
cdr3_nt: TGTGCCAGCAGCTTAGCAGGGTCCCCGGGACTCTTCAATGAGCAGTTCTTC
cdr3_aa: CASSLAGSPGLFNEQFF

cdr3_length: 16
v_call: TRBV3-1
j_call: TRBJ2-7
d_call: NA
clone_size: NA
cdr3_nt: TGTGCCAGCAGCCAGCTTGGGCGGGGTGTGATCTACGAGCAGTACTTC
cdr3_aa: CASSQLGRGVIYEQYF

cdr3_length: 16
v_call: TRBV4-3
j_call: TRBJ2-5
d_call: TRBD2
clone_size: few
cdr3_nt: TGCGCCAGCAGCCAAGGGCTAGCGGAAAGCGGCGAGACCCAGTACTTC
cdr3_aa: CASSQGLAESGETQYF

cdr3_length: 18
v_call: TRBV4-3
j_call: TRBJ2-6
d_call: TRBD2
clone_size: many
cdr3_nt: TGCGCCAGCAGCCTCCGGGAGGGGCTTGGCTCTGGGGCCAACGTCCTGACTTTC
cdr3_aa: CASSLREGLGSGANVLTF

cdr3_length: 17
v_call: TRBV28
j_call: TRBJ2-6
d_call: TRBD2
clone_size: many
cdr3_nt: TGTGCCAGCAGCACACTAGCGGGCAGCTCTGGGGCCAACGTCCTGACTTTC
cdr3_aa: CASSTLAGSSGANVLTF

cdr3_length: 15
v_call: TRBV27
j_call: TRBJ2-7
d_call: TRBD1
clone_size: NA
cdr3_nt: TGTGCCAGCAGCTGGGACAGGGGCCTCTCCTACGAGCAGTACTTC
cdr3_aa: CASSWDRGLSYEQYF

cdr3_length: 14
v_call: TRBV28
j_call: TRBJ2-1
d_call: NA
clone_size: few
cdr3_nt: TGTGCCAGCAGTTTATGGCGGAGTCCCAATGAGCAGTTCTTC
cdr3_aa: CASSLWRSPNEQFF

cdr3_length: 15
v_call: TRBV7-2
j_call: TRBJ2-7
d_call: TRBD2
clone_size: many
cdr3_nt: TGTGCCAGCACCAGACCGGGAGGCCCCTCCTACGAGCAGTACTTC
cdr3_aa: CASTRPGGPSYEQYF